What follows are 30 T cell receptor beta chains derived from one specimen sequenced in a study of blood T cell repertoires in COVID-19. TCRdb keeps only in-frame clones here, not all; method: immunoSEQ multiplex PCR. Among 150,000 to 200,000 clones listed, about 89% were seen once. Sequenced input: peripheral blood. These receptors were collected from a man aged 65 to 85 with acute or convalescent COVID-19.

This sequence joins TRBV4-2 and TRBJ1-5; D not resolved. This CDR3 contains 17 residues. Germline-derived CDR1 and CDR2 are LGHNA and YNFKEQ. Trimming stripped 0 bases from V and 2 bases from J, with 14 bases between. CDR3 nucleotide sequence: TGTGCCAGCAGCCAAGACCCGGGAAGAAGGGGCAATCAGCCCCAGCATTTT. It yields the protein CASSQDPGRRGNQPQHF.

The chain is built from TRBV19 and TRBJ1-5; 10 bases are shared with TRBD1. The CDR3 covers 16 residues. Germline CDR1 and CDR2: LNHDA and SQIVND (reference sequence). J lost 5 bases, V lost 7 bases, and 11 bases had no gene match. CDR3 nucleotide sequence: TGTGCCAGTAAGGGACAGGGGTTGGGTCGGGATCAGCCCCAGCATTTT. The encoded protein is CASKGQGLGRDQPQHF.

V is TRBV7-3 and J is TRBJ1-1; D unresolved. The CDR3 runs 18 residues. Germline CDR1 is SGHTA and CDR2 is FQGTGA. V gave up 5 bases and J gave up 1 base, with 23 bases separating them. CDR3 bases: TGTGCCAGCAGCGAAAAAATTTGGCGGGTGGCAGGGAACACTGAAGCTTTCTTT. It is translated as CASSEKIWRVAGNTEAFF.

V and J are TRBV7-9 and TRBJ1-1, with D uncertain. Germline assignment: CDR1 SEHNR and CDR2 FQNEAQ (reference sequence). The CDR3 runs to 14 residues. Trimming cost V 3 bases and J 4 bases, with 12 bases left between them. DNA for the CDR3: TGTGCCAGCAGCTTCTGGGAGGTAGTCACTGAAGCTTTCTTT. Protein sequence: CASSFWEVVTEAFF.

The chain couples TRBV9 to TRBJ2-3; TRBD1 aligns across 12 bases. J gave up 4 bases and V 2 bases, and 5 bases lay outside the gene matches. This CDR3 region has 16 residues. Germline CDR1 is SGDLS and CDR2 is YYNGEE. CDR3 in DNA: TGTGCCAGCAGCGTCGCCGGGACAGGGGGCTCAGATACGCAGTATTTT. This translates into CASSVAGTGGSDTQYF.

The chain carries TRBV5-6 and TRBJ2-7; 9 nucleotides align to TRBD1. In germline, CDR1 is SGHDT, CDR2 YYEEEE. CDR3 length: 14 amino acids. J was trimmed by 7 bases and V by 2 bases; bases with no gene match: 7. The CDR3 nucleotides are TGTGCCAGCAGCTTCGGGACAGGGAATATGGAGCAGTACTTC. As protein: CASSFGTGNMEQYF.

The chain combines TRBV18 with TRBJ2-4; TRBD1 agrees at 7 bases. The junction had 18 bases not matched to a gene; V was cut back by 2 bases and J by 2 bases. The CDR3 loop spans 20 amino acids. Germline V gives CDR1 KGHSH, CDR2 LQKENI. In DNA, the CDR3 is TGTGCCAGCTCACCAACCATAACAGGGGACCACCAGGGGACCAAAAACATTCAGTACTTC. As protein: CASSPTITGDHQGTKNIQYF. Full variable domain (outside the CDR3, taken from reference TRBV18 and TRBJ2-4): NAGVMQNPRHLVRRRGQEARLRCSPMKGHSHVYWYRQLPEEGLKFMVYLQKENIIDESGMPKERFSAEFPKEGPSILRIQQVVRGDSAAYFCASSPTITGDHQGTKNIQYFGAGTRLSVL.

This CDR3 reads CASSRGQYNQPQHF. The CDR3, as DNA: TGTGCCAGCAGTCGGGGACAGTACAATCAGCCCCAGCATTTT. This chain connects TRBV6-5 to TRBJ1-5; 7 bases are a match to TRBD1. The CDR3 loop spans 14 amino acids. Trimming took 5 bases from V and 3 from J; bases not matched to a gene: 4. Germline V CDR1 and CDR2: MNHEY, SVGAGI.

V usage is TRBV19 and J usage is TRBJ1-5; 8 positions agree with TRBD1. V shed 4 bases, J shed 5 bases, and the junction held 7 bases outside the gene matches. Per germline, CDR1 LNHDA and CDR2 SQIVND (reference sequence). This CDR3 spans 15 amino acids. The CDR3 bases are TGTGCCAGTAGTAACCTCGACAGGGGTGATCAGCCCCAGCATTTT. It yields the protein CASSNLDRGDQPQHF. The full variable domain, completed using reference TRBV19 and TRBJ1-5, is DGGITQSPKYLFRKEGQNVTLSCEQNLNHDAMYWYRQDPGQGLRLIYYSQIVNDFQKGDIAEGYSVSREKKESFPLTVTSAQKNPTAFYLCASSNLDRGDQPQHFGDGTRLSIL.

CDR3 DNA sequence: TGTGCCAGCAGCCCTGACAGGTCTAGCACAGATACGCAGTATTTT. This encodes CASSPDRSSTDTQYF. The chain couples TRBV5-4 to TRBJ2-3, with D possibly TRBD1 on 6 matching bases. The germline gives CDR1 SGHNT, CDR2 YYREEE (reference sequence). The CDR3 has 15 amino acids. Trimming stripped 4 bases from V and 0 bases from J, with 12 bases between.

The genes are TRBV9 and TRBJ2-1, with 11 bases that match TRBD2. The CDR3 totals 17 residues. Germline lookup yields CDR1 SGDLS and CDR2 YYNGEE. V lost 3 bases to trimming and J lost 1 base; unmatched junction nucleotides: 6. In nucleotides, the CDR3 is TGTGCCAGCAGCGCCTCAAGACTAGCGGGGTCCTACAATGAGCAGTTCTTC. Translation: CASSASRLAGSYNEQFF.

This rearrangement joins TRBV7-9 to TRBJ2-7, with D perhaps matching TRBD2 (5 bases). CDR1 is SEHNR and CDR2 is FQNEAQ in the germline V gene (reference sequence). V lost 1 base and J lost 7, with 17 bases in between. CDR3 length: 15 amino acids. The DNA for the CDR3 is TGTGCCAGCAGCTTAGGATCCCATGGACCGGGGGAGCAGTACTTC. The encoded protein is CASSLGSHGPGEQYF.

The chain combines TRBV5-1 with TRBJ2-7; perhaps TRBD2 as D (6 bases). The CDR3 covers 14 residues. V was clipped by 2 bases and J by 4 bases, with 13 bases between them. CDR1 and CDR2 from the germline V gene are SGHRS and YFSETQ. DNA for the CDR3: TGCGCCAGCAGCTTAAGAGGCGGGGCTTACGAGCAGTACTTC. Amino acids: CASSLRGGAYEQYF.

V and J are TRBV3-1 (or the pseudogene TRBV3-2) and TRBJ1-2; 7 positions match TRBD1. Germline loops: CDR1 LGHDT, CDR2 YNNKEL (reference sequence). The CDR3 covers 15 residues. J gave up 4 bases and V 1 base, and 6 bases lay outside the gene matches. DNA of the CDR3: TGTGCCAGCAGCCAAGGGGTCGGGACAGCCTATGGCTACACCTTC. This encodes CASSQGVGTAYGYTF.

This chain links TRBV5-6 with TRBJ1-2; D call uncertain. The germline gives CDR1 SGHDT, CDR2 YYEEEE. Trimming took 0 bases from V and 5 from J, leaving 5 bases between them. The CDR3 extends over 12 amino acids. This CDR3 is CASSLDFYGYTF. CDR3 nucleotides: TGTGCCAGCAGCTTGGACTTTTATGGCTACACCTTC.

This chain's CDR3 is CASSSTQGGGTQYF. The CDR3 DNA is TGTGCCAGCAGCTCGACTCAGGGAGGGGGGACGCAGTATTTT. V usage is TRBV7-2 and J usage is TRBJ2-3; a possible D gene is TRBD2 (7 bases). Trimming removed 4 bases from V and 9 bases from J, with 17 bases in between. There are 14 residues in the CDR3. Germline values: CDR1 SGHTA, CDR2 FQGNSA.

V and J are TRBV11-2 and TRBJ1-1; TRBD1 agrees at 8 bases. Per germline, CDR1 SGHAT and CDR2 FQNNGV. The CDR3 loop spans 14 amino acids. Trimming cost V 6 bases and J 5 bases; bases outside gene matches: 8. CDR3 in amino acids: CASSPIRGQTEAFF. CDR3 DNA: TGTGCCAGCAGTCCAATCAGGGGGCAAACTGAAGCTTTCTTT.

V usage is TRBV5-5 and J usage is TRBJ2-7; tentatively, D is TRBD1 (5 bases). This CDR3 is built from 14 residues. CDR1 and CDR2 from the germline V gene are SGHKS and YYEKEE (reference sequence). V lost 5 bases, J lost 5 bases, and 17 bases lay in between. CDR3 coding DNA: TGTGCCAGCAGTCCTGGGGCCCTTAACAACGAGCAGTACTTC. Residues: CASSPGALNNEQYF. The complete variable domain, with remaining parts taken from reference TRBV5-5 and TRBJ2-7, reads DAGVTQSPTHLIKTRGQQVTLRCSPISGHKSVSWYQQVLGQGPQFIFQYYEKEERGRGNFPDRFSARQFPNYSSELNVNALLLGDSALYLCASSPGALNNEQYFGPGTRLTVT.

This clone has more than one count but fewer than ten. This chain connects TRBV28 to TRBJ1-2; D may be TRBD1 (6 bases). This CDR3 has 13 amino acids. The germline V and J ends were trimmed by 6 bases and 9 bases, with 17 bases remaining between them. The germline V gene has CDR1 MDHEN and CDR2 SYDVKM. DNA for the CDR3: TGTGCCAGCAGCCCTGGCGGGGGCGGTCGCTACACCTTC. It is translated as CASSPGGGGRYTF.

This clone was seen more than once but under ten times. The chain carries TRBV27 and TRBJ1-6, with 8 bases aligning to TRBD1. Germline CDR1 and CDR2: MNHEY and SMNVEV (reference sequence). The V gene end was trimmed by 11 bases and the J gene end by 7 bases; junction bases not matched to a gene: 4. This CDR3 has 12 amino acids. DNA for the CDR3: TGTGCCGTACAGGGGGGAAATTCACCCCTCCACTTT. This codes for CAVQGGNSPLHF.

This chain uses TRBV6-6 with TRBJ2-7; D might be TRBD1 (6 bases). This CDR3 has 12 amino acids. Germline loops: CDR1 MNHNY, CDR2 SVGAGI (reference sequence). The V end lost 7 bases, the J end lost 4 bases, and 11 bases lay between the germline ends. CDR3 sequence: CASTPGQYEQYF. CDR3 in DNA: TGTGCCAGCACACCCGGACAGTACGAGCAGTACTTC.

In DNA form, the CDR3 reads TGTGCCAGCAGACTCAACACTGAAGCTTTCTTT. Amino acid sequence: CASRLNTEAFF. The chain combines TRBV28 with TRBJ1-1; D call uncertain. Between the trimmed V and J ends, which lost 6 bases and 2 bases, there was a span of 4 bases. Germline lookup yields CDR1 MDHEN and CDR2 SYDVKM. The CDR3 is 11 residues long.

This sequence joins TRBV28 and TRBJ1-6, with D possibly being TRBD1 (6 bases). The V gene lost 7 bases and the J gene lost 7 bases, with 11 bases spanning the gap. CDR3 length: 13 amino acids. CDR1 and CDR2 (germline): MDHEN, SYDVKM. The CDR3 region is CASKGVINSPLHF. The CDR3 DNA sequence: TGTGCCAGCAAGGGGGTCATCAATTCACCCCTCCACTTT.

The genes are TRBV6-6 and TRBJ2-4; possible D gene TRBD2, 6 bases. The CDR3 is 17 amino acids. Germline-derived CDR1 and CDR2 are MNHNY and SVGAGI (reference sequence). V was pared by 5 bases and J by 1 base, with 18 bases between. CDR3 sequence: CASSRTWDLNAKNIQYF. The CDR3 DNA sequence: TGTGCCAGCAGTCGCACCTGGGACTTAAACGCCAAAAACATTCAGTACTTC.

The chain has TRBV11-2 and TRBJ1-5; no reliable D call. Germline CDR1 and CDR2: SGHAT and FQNNGV. The CDR3 runs 15 residues. The V gene lost 6 bases and the J gene lost 2 bases, with 14 bases spanning the gap. CDR3 sequence: CASSRLSKGNQPQHF. Here the CDR3 DNA reads TGTGCCAGCAGTCGACTTAGCAAAGGCAATCAGCCCCAGCATTTT.

The V gene is TRBV11-2, the J gene TRBJ2-5; possible D gene TRBD2, 5 bases. The CDR3 runs 17 residues. Germline V gene sequence: CDR1 SGHAT, CDR2 FQNNGV. V lost 3 bases, J lost 5 bases, and 22 bases lay in between. In nucleotides, the CDR3 is TGTGCCAGCAGCTTCAGCTTTGGATCGAGGGTTTACGAGACCCAGTACTTC. It codes for CASSFSFGSRVYETQYF.

This chain connects TRBV7-6 to TRBJ2-7, with TRBD2 identical over 7 bases. The J segment lost 0 bases and the V segment lost 5 bases, leaving 1 base of the junction unmatched. Germline V lookup: CDR1 SGHVS, CDR2 FNYEAQ. The CDR3 runs to 13 residues. In DNA form, the CDR3 reads TGTGCCAGCAGCGGGGGGGTCTCCTACGAGCAGTACTTC. This sequence encodes CASSGGVSYEQYF.

This clone was detected once. V is TRBV4-2 and J is TRBJ2-5; TRBD1 might be the D (6 bases). Trimming removed 3 bases at V and 4 bases at J, with 12 bases between. The germline V gene has CDR1 LGHNA and CDR2 YNFKEQ. The CDR3 runs 14 residues. CDR3 DNA sequence: TGTGCCAGCAGCCACAGGACAGAAATAGAGACCCAGTACTTC. Translating gives CASSHRTEIETQYF.

V and J are TRBV4-2 and TRBJ2-1, with 8 positions matching TRBD1. The CDR3 totals 15 residues. With V trimmed by 0 bases and J by 4 bases, 2 bases remained unmatched. CDR1 is LGHNA and CDR2 is YNFKEQ in the germline V gene. CDR3 loop: CASSQDGDRYNEQFF. CDR3 sequence (DNA): TGTGCCAGCAGCCAAGACGGGGACAGGTACAATGAGCAGTTCTTC.

In DNA, the CDR3 is TGTGCCAGCAGCTCCCCGCCAGGTCCTGACTACGAGCAGTACTTC. Its protein is CASSSPPGPDYEQYF. V and J are TRBV11-3 and TRBJ2-7; D ambiguous. CDR3 length: 15 residues. The germline V and J ends were trimmed by 4 bases and 3 bases, with 16 bases remaining between them. Germline assignment: CDR1 SGHNT and CDR2 YENEEA.